A selection of T cell receptor beta chains follows, all from one sample in a study of blood T cells in healthy people across ages. Via MiXCR, TCRdb re-called the 5' RACE reads, giving one row per CDR3 protein. The sample contains some 940,000 distinct CDR3 sequences, 25% to 30% of which appear only once. The sample was also linked to a second study, of T cells of mothers and their children.

Sequenced sample: blood. These receptors all come from a woman aged 40 to 49 in good health. Each CDR3 is given without its conserved first and last residue. Fields, in order: J gene, V gene, CDR3 protein.

>TRBJ2-1|TRBV15
ATSRVSGGKYEQF
>TRBJ2-5|TRBV3-1
ASSHRGTGEAQY
>TRBJ1-1|TRBV7-9
ASNPKPQNTEAF
>TRBJ1-4|TRBV7-2
ASSLEFATTNEKLF
>TRBJ1-1|TRBV29-1
SVADRTIVKSEAF
>TRBJ2-5|TRBV15
ATSRGRGQETQY
>TRBJ2-7|TRBV20-1
SSGPGKTAYEQY
>TRBJ2-5|TRBV7-9
ASSLVSGDEETQY
>TRBJ2-3|TRBV20-1
SASAPSGGGALDTQY
>TRBJ1-2|TRBV4-3
ASSQQDRGLSGYT
>TRBJ2-7|TRBV10-3
AISEGTARTYEQY
>TRBJ2-7|TRBV28
ASTLRVSSYEQY
>TRBJ2-7|TRBV7-3
ASSLVDGGEQY
>TRBJ1-2|TRBV12-3/TRBV12-4
ASSLSGANYGYT
>TRBJ1-1|TRBV14
ASSQDWRRVNTEAF
>TRBJ1-2|TRBV7-2
ASSSSGYRGYT
>TRBJ2-1|TRBV4-1
ASSQASGTGSYNEQF
>TRBJ2-1|TRBV6-6
AAAWDRNNEQF
>TRBJ2-7|TRBV7-2
ASRVSGQGAHSYEQY
>TRBJ1-2|TRBV25-1
ASSVGGGNYGYT
>TRBJ1-2|TRBV28
ASSTWDRGHGYT
>TRBJ2-4|TRBV28
ASSPYIPPGLAKNIQY
>TRBJ2-2|TRBV29-1
SVGGTGDVGELF
>TRBJ2-7|TRBV2
ASRAGQASYEQY
>TRBJ2-3|TRBV29-1
SVVPSGGPTSSTDTQY
>TRBJ2-4|TRBV19
ASSSRNRDRENIQY
>TRBJ2-2|TRBV6-1
ASKYRIAITGELF
>TRBJ2-3|TRBV11-2
ASSLVAGAYTDTQY
>TRBJ2-5|TRBV27
ASRRAGQETQY
>TRBJ1-5|TRBV10-3
AISPDSNQPQH
>TRBJ1-5|TRBV7-2
ASSPDRGISQPQH
>TRBJ2-1|TRBV7-2
ASSPLGGRDEQF
>TRBJ1-6|TRBV7-2
ASSSTSSYNSPLH
>TRBJ2-7|TRBV28
ASSLVTSGGGEQY
>TRBJ1-1|TRBV28
ASVGQGSGAF
>TRBJ1-2|TRBV28
ASSSLGQYYGYT
>TRBJ1-2|TRBV7-9
ASSLERGGYT
>TRBJ2-5|TRBV28
ASSPGTPETQY
>TRBJ2-7|TRBV2
ARGRDRPYEQY
>TRBJ2-3|TRBV7-9
ASSLPIKIAGSTDTQY
>TRBJ2-6|TRBV18
ASSPQGRTGANVLT
>TRBJ1-2|TRBV27
ASSLGQALSYGYT
>TRBJ1-6|TRBV5-1
ASSQGQTHRALH
>TRBJ1-2|TRBV7-2
ASSFVGTGDGYT
>TRBJ2-3|TRBV20-1
SARRGLVNTDTQY
>TRBJ1-5|TRBV12-3/TRBV12-4
ASSLKGLSNQPQH
>TRBJ1-5|TRBV10-3
AISESLYSNQPQH
>TRBJ2-5|TRBV7-2
ASSPSGTSGGAKTQY
>TRBJ2-3|TRBV2
ASKRWTAEKQY
>TRBJ2-3|TRBV5-1
ASSLAVSSGSGVTDTQY
>TRBJ2-7|TRBV28
ASSSLEGVVYEQY
>TRBJ1-2|TRBV5-4
ASSLPQGRVNYGYT
>TRBJ2-3|TRBV29-1
SVIVAGGRDTQY
>TRBJ2-1|TRBV7-3
ASSSGTGADGEQF
>TRBJ2-7|TRBV21-1
ASSMGRGSSSYEQY
>TRBJ1-4|TRBV18
ASSPDRGRGPATNEKLF
>TRBJ2-3|TRBV5-1
ASRVRQAGTDTQY